This T cell receptor beta chain stems from a study of cytomegalovirus exposure and HLA in healthy donors. Whole-study results and caveats: An analysis that came later showed most CMV-associated TCR beta chains appearing HLA-restricted.

PCR primers comprised 60 Vbeta and 13 Jbeta primers. Generated by immunoSEQ multiplex PCR, the TCRdb table keeps only in-frame clones and is missing some. The table records about 140,000 clones, just under 85% of them present only once. The CDR3 runs to 14 residues. Germline V CDR1 and CDR2: SGHAT, FQDESV (reference sequence). The V segment lost 3 bases and the J segment 7 bases; nucleotides outside the gene matches: 9. Regarding this clone: Its antigen is as yet unknown.

The chain carries TRBV11-1 and TRBJ2-7; 7 bases are a match to TRBD2. Source material: PBMCs. The receptor's source is a woman in her thirties or forties in good health and CMV-seronegative. DNA for the CDR3: TGTGCCAGCAGCTTTATTTTTGGGAGGGAAGAGCAGTACTTC. This gives the protein CASSFIFGREEQYF.